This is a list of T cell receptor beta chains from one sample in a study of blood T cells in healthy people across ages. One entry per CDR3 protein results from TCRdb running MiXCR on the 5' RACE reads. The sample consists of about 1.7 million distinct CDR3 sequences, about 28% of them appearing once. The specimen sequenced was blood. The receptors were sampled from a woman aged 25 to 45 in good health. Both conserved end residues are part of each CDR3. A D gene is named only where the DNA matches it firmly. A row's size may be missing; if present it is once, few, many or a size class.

CASAEDGELFF	TRBV5-1	few	NA	TRBJ2-2
CASSPSTGAADTQYF	TRBV14	NA	TRBD1	TRBJ2-3
CATSRAGQSGPPLHF	TRBV15	NA	TRBD1	TRBJ1-6
CASRMGGPDGYTF	TRBV27	few	NA	TRBJ1-2
CASSSPAGVDIQYF	TRBV7-2	few	NA	TRBJ2-4
CASSLDSTNEKLFF	TRBV5-1	many	NA	TRBJ1-4
CASSSDWTASYEQYF	TRBV5-1	NA	NA	TRBJ2-7
CASGSAYRLGVTEAFF	TRBV7-9	few	NA	TRBJ1-1
CASSSSPPVNTEAFF	TRBV27	few	NA	TRBJ1-1
CASREGAGYTF	TRBV7-9	NA	TRBD1	TRBJ1-2
CSARGAGVEQFF	TRBV20-1	NA	NA	TRBJ2-1
CACSIGTSGRYEQYF	TRBV19	few	TRBD2	NA
CASRTISELRGETQYF	TRBV10-2	NA	NA	TRBJ2-5
CASSYGEGDEKLFF	TRBV6-5	NA	NA	TRBJ1-4
CSVEEGKGGQETQYF	TRBV29-1	many	NA	TRBJ2-5
CASRWLGELFF	TRBV27	NA	NA	TRBJ2-2
CASSLLGTGVYNEQFF	TRBV7-9	few	TRBD1	TRBJ2-1
CASSPVDNKLYGYTF	TRBV28	few	NA	TRBJ1-2
CASNKGGNTYEQYF	TRBV6-2/TRBV6-3	many	NA	TRBJ2-7
CASSENTETNSPLHF	TRBV9	few	NA	TRBJ1-6
CASSVDGGGIDTQYF	TRBV9	many	TRBD2	TRBJ2-3
CSAPIGAGRNRQFF	TRBV20-1	NA	TRBD2	TRBJ2-1
CASSLAQRSEKLFF	TRBV7-9	NA	NA	TRBJ1-4
CASSRGSWSQPQHF	TRBV2	few	TRBD1	TRBJ1-5
CASSTGTGRLGGANVLTF	TRBV6-1	many	TRBD1	TRBJ2-6
CASSLGLARRGTKNIQYF	TRBV5-1	NA	NA	TRBJ2-4
CASSLGPWEGSGNTIYF	TRBV5-1	NA	NA	TRBJ1-3
CSVESPGTGGRTGELFF	TRBV29-1	NA	TRBD1	TRBJ2-2
CASSLDGEPPDTF	TRBV5-1	NA	NA	TRBJ1-2
CASSPFRGDEQYF	TRBV7-6	many	NA	TRBJ2-7
CASSLRSGGAAEQFF	TRBV5-6	few	TRBD2	TRBJ2-1
CSAVPSVSDTQYF	TRBV20-1	many	NA	TRBJ2-3
CSGQAGALGDEQFF	TRBV29-1	NA	TRBD2	TRBJ2-1
CASRRLNQPQHF	TRBV6-2/TRBV6-3	many	NA	TRBJ1-5
CASSFRPPYGYTF	TRBV18	NA	NA	TRBJ1-2
CAISGGSFRDRRRYEQYF	TRBV10-3	NA	NA	NA
CASSYGQGSTGELFF	TRBV6-6	NA	TRBD1	TRBJ2-2
CASSLSLGNEKLFF	TRBV5-6	NA	NA	TRBJ1-4
CASSYSKGAGNQPQHF	TRBV6-6	NA	NA	TRBJ1-5
CASSQRVWTATNEKLFF	TRBV4-1	few	NA	TRBJ1-4
CATSDPTTSDTQYF	TRBV24-1	NA	NA	TRBJ2-3
CASRAGQPVAGELFF	TRBV12-3/TRBV12-4	NA	NA	TRBJ2-2
CASSFTSGGYKARETQYF	TRBV12-3/TRBV12-4	NA	TRBD2	TRBJ2-5
CASSPPSKETQYF	TRBV7-2	many	NA	TRBJ2-5
CAISESGGYTEAFF	TRBV10-3	NA	NA	TRBJ1-1
CASSLGTQETRYF	TRBV7-2	NA	NA	TRBJ2-5
CSVDLRQGRETQYF	TRBV29-1	NA	TRBD1	TRBJ2-5
CSVEYRYSYNEQFF	TRBV29-1	many	NA	TRBJ2-1
CASTETGANTEAFF	TRBV12-3/TRBV12-4	NA	NA	TRBJ1-1
CASSQRDGELFF	TRBV4-1	NA	NA	TRBJ2-2
CASCESEGLEQYF	TRBV18	many	NA	TRBJ2-7
CSARDIRGLAEAFF	TRBV20-1	few	NA	TRBJ1-1
CASSGLLAGGNNEQFF	TRBV7-6	NA	TRBD2	TRBJ2-1
CASSVLDNEQFF	TRBV9	many	NA	TRBJ2-1
CASRPPGDTEAFF	TRBV12-3/TRBV12-4	many	NA	TRBJ1-1